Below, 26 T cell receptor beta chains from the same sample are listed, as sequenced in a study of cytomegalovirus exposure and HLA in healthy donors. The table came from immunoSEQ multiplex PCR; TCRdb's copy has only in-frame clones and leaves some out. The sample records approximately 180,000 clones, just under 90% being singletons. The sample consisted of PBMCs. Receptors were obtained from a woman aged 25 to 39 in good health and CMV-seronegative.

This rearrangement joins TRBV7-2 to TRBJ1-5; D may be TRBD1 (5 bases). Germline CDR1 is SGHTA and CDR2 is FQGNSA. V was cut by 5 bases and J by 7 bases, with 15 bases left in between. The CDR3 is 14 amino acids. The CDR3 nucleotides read TGTGCCAGCAGCGCCGGACACTTGGGGCAGCCCCAGCATTTT. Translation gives CASSAGHLGQPQHF.

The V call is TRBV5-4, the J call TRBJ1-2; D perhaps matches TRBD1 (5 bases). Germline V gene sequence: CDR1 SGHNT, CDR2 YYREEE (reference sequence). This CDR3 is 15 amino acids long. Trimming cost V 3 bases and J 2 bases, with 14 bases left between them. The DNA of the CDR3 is TGTGCCAGCAGCTGGGGAGGGACTCCGAACTATGGCTACACCTTC. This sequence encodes CASSWGGTPNYGYTF.

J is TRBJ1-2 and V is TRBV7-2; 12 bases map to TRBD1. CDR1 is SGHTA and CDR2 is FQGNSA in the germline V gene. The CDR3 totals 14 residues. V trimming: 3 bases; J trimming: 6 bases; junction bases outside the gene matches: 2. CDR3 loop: CASSLGQGADGYTF. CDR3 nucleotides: TGTGCCAGCAGCTTGGGACAGGGGGCGGATGGCTACACCTTC.

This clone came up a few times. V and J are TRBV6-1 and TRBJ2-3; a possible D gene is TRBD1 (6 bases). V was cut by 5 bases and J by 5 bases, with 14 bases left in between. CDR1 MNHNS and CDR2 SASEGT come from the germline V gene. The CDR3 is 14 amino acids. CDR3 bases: TGTGCCAGCAGTCGATACACAGGGAAAGATACGCAGTATTTT. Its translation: CASSRYTGKDTQYF.

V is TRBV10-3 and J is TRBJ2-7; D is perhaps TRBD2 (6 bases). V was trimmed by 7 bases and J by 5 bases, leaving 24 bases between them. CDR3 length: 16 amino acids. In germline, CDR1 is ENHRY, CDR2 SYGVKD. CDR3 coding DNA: TGTGCCATCACTACGGGGGTAATGGGTCAGCGGAACGAGCAGTACTTC. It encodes CAITTGVMGQRNEQYF.

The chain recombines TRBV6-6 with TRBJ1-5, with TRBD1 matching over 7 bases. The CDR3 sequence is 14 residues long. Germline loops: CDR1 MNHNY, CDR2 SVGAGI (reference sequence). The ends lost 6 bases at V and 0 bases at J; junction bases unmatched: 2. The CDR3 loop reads CASRRTGSNQPQHF. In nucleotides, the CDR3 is TGTGCCAGCAGACGGACAGGTAGCAATCAGCCCCAGCATTTT.

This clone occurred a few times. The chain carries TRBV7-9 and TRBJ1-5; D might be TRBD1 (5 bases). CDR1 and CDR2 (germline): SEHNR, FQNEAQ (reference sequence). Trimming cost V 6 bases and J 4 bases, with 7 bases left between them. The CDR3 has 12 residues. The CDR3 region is CASSDSNQPQHF. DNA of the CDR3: TGTGCCAGCAGTGACAGTAATCAGCCCCAGCATTTT.

The CDR3 reads CASSPYPAGEETQYF. Written as DNA, the CDR3 is TGTGCCAGCAGCCCCTATCCAGCGGGGGAGGAGACCCAGTACTTC. The rearrangement uses TRBV7-6 and TRBJ2-5; 8 bases agree with TRBD2. The CDR3 totals 15 residues. Germline lookup yields CDR1 SGHVS and CDR2 FNYEAQ. Trimming took 5 bases from V and 5 from J; bases not matched to a gene: 10. The whole variable domain, remainder taken from reference TRBV7-6 and TRBJ2-5, is GAGVSQSPRYKVTKRGQDVALRCDPISGHVSLYWYRQALGQGPEFLTYFNYEAQQDKSGLPNDRFSAERPEGSISTLTIQRTEQRDSAMYRCASSPYPAGEETQYFGPGTRLLVL.

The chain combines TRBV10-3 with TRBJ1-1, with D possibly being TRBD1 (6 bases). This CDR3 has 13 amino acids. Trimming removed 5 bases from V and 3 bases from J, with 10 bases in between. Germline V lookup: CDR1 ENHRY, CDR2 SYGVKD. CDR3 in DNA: TGTGCCATCAGTACGAACAGGGACACTGAAGCTTTCTTT. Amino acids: CAISTNRDTEAFF.

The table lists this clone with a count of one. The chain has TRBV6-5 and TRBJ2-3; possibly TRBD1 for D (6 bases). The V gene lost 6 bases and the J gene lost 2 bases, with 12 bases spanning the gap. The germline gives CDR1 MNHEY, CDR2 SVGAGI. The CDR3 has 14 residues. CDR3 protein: CASRTGLNTDTQYF. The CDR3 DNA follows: TGTGCCAGCAGAACAGGGCTGAACACAGATACGCAGTATTTT.

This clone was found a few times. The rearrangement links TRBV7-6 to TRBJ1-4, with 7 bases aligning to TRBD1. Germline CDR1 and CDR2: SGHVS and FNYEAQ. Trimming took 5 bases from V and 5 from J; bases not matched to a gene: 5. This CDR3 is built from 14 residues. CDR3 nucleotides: TGTGCCAGCAGCCCCGGGACAGAGAATGAAAAACTGTTTTTT. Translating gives CASSPGTENEKLFF.

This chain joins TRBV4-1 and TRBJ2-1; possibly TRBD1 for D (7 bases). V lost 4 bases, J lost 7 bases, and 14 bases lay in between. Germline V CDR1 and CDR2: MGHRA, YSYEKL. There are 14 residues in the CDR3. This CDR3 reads CASSRDSRGNEQFF. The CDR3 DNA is TGCGCCAGCAGCCGGGACTCCAGGGGGAATGAGCAGTTCTTC.

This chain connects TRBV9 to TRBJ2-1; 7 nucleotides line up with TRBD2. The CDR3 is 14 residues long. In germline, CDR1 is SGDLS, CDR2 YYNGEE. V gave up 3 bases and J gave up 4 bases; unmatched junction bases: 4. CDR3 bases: TGTGCCAGCAGCGCTGGGGGGGGGTACAATGAGCAGTTCTTC. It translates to CASSAGGGYNEQFF.

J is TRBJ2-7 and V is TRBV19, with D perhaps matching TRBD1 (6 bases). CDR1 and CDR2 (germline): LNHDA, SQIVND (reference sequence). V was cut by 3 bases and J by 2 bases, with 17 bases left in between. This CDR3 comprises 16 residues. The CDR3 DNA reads TGTGCCAGTAGTATGGGTCCGAACAGGGCTCCCTACGAGCAGTACTTC. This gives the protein CASSMGPNRAPYEQYF.

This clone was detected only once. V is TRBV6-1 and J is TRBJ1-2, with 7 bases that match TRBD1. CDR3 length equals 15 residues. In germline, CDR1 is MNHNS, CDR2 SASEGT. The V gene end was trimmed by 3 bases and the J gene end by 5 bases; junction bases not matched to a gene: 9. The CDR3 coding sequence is TGTGCCAGCAGTGATACCCGGACAGGCGTTTATGGCTACACCTTC. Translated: CASSDTRTGVYGYTF.

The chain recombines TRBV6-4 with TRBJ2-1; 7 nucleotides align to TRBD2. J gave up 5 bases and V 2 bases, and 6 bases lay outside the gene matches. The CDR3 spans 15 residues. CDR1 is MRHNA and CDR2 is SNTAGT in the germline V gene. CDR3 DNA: TGTGCCAGCAGTGACGTCGGGGGGACGAACAATGAGCAGTTCTTC. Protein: CASSDVGGTNNEQFF.

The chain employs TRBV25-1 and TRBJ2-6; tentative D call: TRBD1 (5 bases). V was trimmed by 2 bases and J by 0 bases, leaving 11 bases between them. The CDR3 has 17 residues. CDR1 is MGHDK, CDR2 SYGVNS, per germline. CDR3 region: CASSEGAGSSGANVLTF. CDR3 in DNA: TGTGCCAGCAGTGAAGGGGCAGGTTCCTCTGGGGCCAACGTCCTGACTTTC.

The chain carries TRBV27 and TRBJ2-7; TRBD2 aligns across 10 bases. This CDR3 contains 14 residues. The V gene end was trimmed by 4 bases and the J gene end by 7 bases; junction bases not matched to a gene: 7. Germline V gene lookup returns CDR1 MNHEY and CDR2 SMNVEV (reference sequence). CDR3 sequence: CASSWGLASGEQYF. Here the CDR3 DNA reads TGTGCCAGCAGTTGGGGACTAGCGTCTGGAGAGCAGTACTTC.

CDR3 protein: CASSLSGGNQPQHF. The CDR3 DNA is TGTGCCAGCAGCTTAAGTGGAGGGAATCAGCCCCAGCATTTT. The gene calls are TRBV7-9 and TRBJ1-5, with D uncertain. The CDR3 contains 14 residues. V was pared by 2 bases and J by 4 bases, with 9 bases between. Germline loops: CDR1 SEHNR, CDR2 FQNEAQ (reference sequence).

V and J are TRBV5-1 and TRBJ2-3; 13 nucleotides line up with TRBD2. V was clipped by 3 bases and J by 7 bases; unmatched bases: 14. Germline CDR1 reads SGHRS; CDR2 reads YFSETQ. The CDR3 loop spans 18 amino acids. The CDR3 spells CASSSGSRGLAGENTQYF. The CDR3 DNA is TGCGCCAGCAGCTCGGGATCGAGAGGACTAGCGGGGGAAAATACGCAGTATTTT.

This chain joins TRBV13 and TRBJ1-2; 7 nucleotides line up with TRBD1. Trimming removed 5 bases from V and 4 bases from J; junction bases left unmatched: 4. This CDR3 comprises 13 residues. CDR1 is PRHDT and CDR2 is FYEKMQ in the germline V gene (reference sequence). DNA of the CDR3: TGTGCCAGCAGCAACGGGACAGTCTATGGCTACACCTTC. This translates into CASSNGTVYGYTF.

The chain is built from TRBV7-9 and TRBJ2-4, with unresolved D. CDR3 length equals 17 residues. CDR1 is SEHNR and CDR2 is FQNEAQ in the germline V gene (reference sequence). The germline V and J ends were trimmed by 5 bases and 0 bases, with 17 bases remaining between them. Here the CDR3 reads CASSPKPGTLAKNIQYF. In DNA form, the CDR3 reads TGTGCCAGCAGCCCTAAACCAGGCACACTAGCCAAAAACATTCAGTACTTC.

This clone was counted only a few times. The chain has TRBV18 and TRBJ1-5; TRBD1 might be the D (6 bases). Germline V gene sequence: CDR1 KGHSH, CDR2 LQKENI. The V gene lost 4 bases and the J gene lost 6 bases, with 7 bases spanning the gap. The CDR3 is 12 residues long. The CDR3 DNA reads TGTGCCAGCTCACAAGGGGGTCAGCCCCAGCATTTT. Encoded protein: CASSQGGQPQHF.

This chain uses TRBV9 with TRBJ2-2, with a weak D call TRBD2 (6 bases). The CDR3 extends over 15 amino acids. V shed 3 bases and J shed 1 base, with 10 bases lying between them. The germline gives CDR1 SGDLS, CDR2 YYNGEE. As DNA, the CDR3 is TGTGCCAGCAGCGCTATTAGCGGGAACACCGGGGAGCTGTTTTTT. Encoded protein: CASSAISGNTGELFF.

This chain's CDR3 is CASSDPGSGGARDTQYF. The DNA for the CDR3 is TGTGCCAGCAGTGACCCGGGGAGCGGGGGGGCAAGAGATACGCAGTATTTT. This sequence joins TRBV25-1 and TRBJ2-3, with 10 bases fitting TRBD2. The CDR3 covers 17 residues. CDR1 MGHDK and CDR2 SYGVNS come from the germline V gene. V lost 3 bases to trimming and J lost 5 bases; unmatched junction nucleotides: 11. The full variable domain, its missing parts supplied by reference TRBV25-1 and TRBJ2-3, is EADIYQTPRYLVIGTGKKITLECSQTMGHDKMYWYQQDPGMELHLIHYSYGVNSTEKGDLSSESTVSRIRTEHFPLTLESARPSHTSQYLCASSDPGSGGARDTQYFGPGTRLTVL.

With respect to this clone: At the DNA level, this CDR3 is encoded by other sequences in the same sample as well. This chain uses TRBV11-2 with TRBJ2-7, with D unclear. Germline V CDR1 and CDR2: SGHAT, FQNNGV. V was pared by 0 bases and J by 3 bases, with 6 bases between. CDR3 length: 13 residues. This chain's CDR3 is CASSLDLSYEQYF. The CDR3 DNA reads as TGTGCCAGCAGCTTAGACTTGAGCTACGAGCAGTACTTC.